This entry is about one TCR beta chain. The data were obtained in a study of blood T cell repertoires in COVID-19. Overall study context: Acute-phase and convalescent COVID-19 samples originated in the United States, Italy and Spain. T cells, B-cell-depleted T cells, or PBMCs provided the cDNA or gDNA that served as material.

Germline assignment: CDR1 MNHEY and CDR2 SMNVEV (reference sequence). V was clipped by 0 bases and J by 6 bases, with 20 bases between them. This CDR3 region has 17 residues. In the study's own analysis: The authors estimated nucleated cell counts from reference gene primer amplification. The protocol was immunoSEQ multiplex PCR, while the TCRdb copy is restricted to in-frame clones and leaves out a portion. That table furnishes V, J and clone size, whereas the DNA furnished D and trimming. This table has about 87,000 clones, 75% appearing once. The chain couples TRBV27 to TRBJ1-2, with a weak D call TRBD1 (5 bases). Material: peripheral blood. This TCR derives from a woman aged 45-65 years with acute or convalescent COVID-19. CDR3 sequence reads: CASSLSLPWLKGNGYTF. CDR3 bases: TGTGCCAGCAGTTTATCGTTGCCTTGGTTGAAGGGGAATGGCTACACCTTC.